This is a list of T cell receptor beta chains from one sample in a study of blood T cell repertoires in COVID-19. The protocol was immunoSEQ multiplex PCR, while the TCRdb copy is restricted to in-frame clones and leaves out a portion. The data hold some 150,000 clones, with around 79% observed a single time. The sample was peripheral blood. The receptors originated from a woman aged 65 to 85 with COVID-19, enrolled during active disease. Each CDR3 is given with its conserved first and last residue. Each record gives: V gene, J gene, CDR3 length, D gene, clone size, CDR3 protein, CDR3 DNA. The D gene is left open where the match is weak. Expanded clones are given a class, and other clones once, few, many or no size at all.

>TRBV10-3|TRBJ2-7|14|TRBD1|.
CAIKGQGGSYEQYF
TGTGCCATCAAAGGACAGGGGGGATCCTACGAGCAGTACTTC
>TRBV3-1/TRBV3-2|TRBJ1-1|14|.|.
CASSPEESTPEAFF
TGTGCCAGCAGCCCGGAGGAGTCCACGCCCGAAGCTTTCTTT
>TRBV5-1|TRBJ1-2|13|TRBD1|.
CASSLGQGDGYTF
TGCGCCAGCAGCCTTGGACAGGGTGATGGCTACACCTTC
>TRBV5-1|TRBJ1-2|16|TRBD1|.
CASSKGQGERTGGYTF
TGCGCCAGCAGCAAGGGACAGGGTGAGAGGACGGGGGGCTACACCTTC
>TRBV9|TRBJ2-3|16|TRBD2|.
CASSPEGTSVTDTQYF
TGTGCCAGCAGCCCAGAAGGGACTAGCGTTACAGATACGCAGTATTTT
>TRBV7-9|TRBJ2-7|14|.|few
CASSAGPRHYEQYF
TGTGCCAGCAGCGCAGGGCCTCGCCACTACGAGCAGTACTTC
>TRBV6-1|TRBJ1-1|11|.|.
CASSDGYEAFF
TGTGCCAGCAGTGACGGGTATGAAGCTTTCTTT
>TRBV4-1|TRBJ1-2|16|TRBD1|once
CASSDPYPDRDYGYTF
TGCGCCAGCAGCGACCCCTATCCTGACAGGGACTATGGCTACACCTTC
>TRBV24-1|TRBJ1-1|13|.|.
CATSEQGNTEAFF
TGTGCCACCAGTGAGCAGGGGAACACTGAAGCTTTCTTT
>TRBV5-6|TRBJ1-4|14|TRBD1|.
CASSPGQGNEKLFF
TGTGCCAGCAGCCCGGGACAGGGAAACGAAAAACTGTTTTTT
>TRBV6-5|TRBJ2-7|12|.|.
CASTGDSYEQYF
TGTGCCAGCACAGGGGACTCCTACGAGCAGTACTTC
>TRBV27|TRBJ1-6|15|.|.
CASSLEGGMYSPLHF
TGTGCCAGCAGTTTAGAAGGGGGTATGTATTCACCCCTCCACTTT
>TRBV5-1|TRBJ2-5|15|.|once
CASSSISGTFETQYF
TGCGCCAGCAGCTCCATATCCGGGACATTTGAGACCCAGTACTTC
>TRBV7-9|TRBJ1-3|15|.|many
CASSLGGLSGNTIYF
TGTGCCAGCAGCTTGGGGGGGCTCTCTGGAAACACCATATATTTT
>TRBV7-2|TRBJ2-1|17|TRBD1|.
CASSAQTGGRSYNEQFF
TGTGCCAGCAGCGCACAGACAGGGGGGCGGTCTTACAATGAGCAGTTCTTC
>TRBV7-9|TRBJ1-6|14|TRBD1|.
CASSVAGGPSPLHF
TGTGCCAGCAGCGTCGCAGGGGGACCTTCACCCCTCCACTTT
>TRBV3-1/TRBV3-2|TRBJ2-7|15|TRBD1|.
CASSHTGQGLGEQYF
TGTGCCAGCAGCCACACAGGACAGGGGTTGGGGGAGCAGTACTTC
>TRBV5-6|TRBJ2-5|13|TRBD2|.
CASSWSGEETQYF
TGTGCCAGCAGCTGGAGCGGGGAAGAGACCCAGTACTTC
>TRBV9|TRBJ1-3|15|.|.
CASSSDSYSGNTIYF
TGTGCCAGCAGCTCGGACAGTTACTCTGGAAACACCATATATTTT
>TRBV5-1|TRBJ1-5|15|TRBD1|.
CASSFGQGGDQPQHF
TGCGCCAGCAGCTTTGGACAGGGGGGGGATCAGCCCCAGCATTTT
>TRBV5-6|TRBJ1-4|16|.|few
CASSLDLGGTNEKLFF
TGTGCCAGCAGCTTGGATCTAGGGGGAACTAATGAAAAACTGTTTTTT
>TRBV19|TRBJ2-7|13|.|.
CASSLGPSDEQYF
TGTGCCAGTAGTCTCGGTCCGTCGGACGAGCAGTACTTC
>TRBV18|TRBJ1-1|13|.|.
CASSQEMNTEAFF
TGTGCCAGCTCACAGGAGATGAACACTGAAGCTTTCTTT
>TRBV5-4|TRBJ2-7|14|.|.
CASSSSDSSYEQYF
TGTGCCAGCAGTTCATCCGACAGCTCCTACGAGCAGTACTTC
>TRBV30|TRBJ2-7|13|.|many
CAWRYYRDYEQYF
TGTGCCTGGAGGTACTACAGGGACTACGAGCAGTACTTC
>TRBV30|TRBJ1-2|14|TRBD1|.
CAWGSHPTGYGYTF
TGTGCCTGGGGTTCTCACCCGACAGGGTATGGCTACACCTTC
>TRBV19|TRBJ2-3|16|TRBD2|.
CASTRLAGGSTDTQYF
TGTGCCAGTACCCGACTAGCGGGGGGTTCCACAGATACGCAGTATTTT
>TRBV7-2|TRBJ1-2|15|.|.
CASSPMTGANYGYTF
TGTGCCAGCAGCCCTATGACAGGAGCTAACTATGGCTACACCTTC
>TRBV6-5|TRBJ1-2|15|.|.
CASSPIADSNYGYTF
TGTGCCAGCAGCCCAATCGCCGACAGTAACTATGGCTACACCTTC
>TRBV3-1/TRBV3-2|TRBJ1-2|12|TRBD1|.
CASSGQGNGYTF
TGTGCCAGCAGCGGACAGGGGAATGGCTACACCTTC
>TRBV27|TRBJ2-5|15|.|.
CASGLLGGARETQYF
TGTGCCAGCGGTCTGCTGGGGGGGGCGCGGGAGACCCAGTACTTC
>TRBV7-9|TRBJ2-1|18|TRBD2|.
CASSLLAGGATTYNEQFF
TGTGCCAGCAGCTTACTAGCGGGGGGTGCAACGACTTACAATGAGCAGTTCTTC
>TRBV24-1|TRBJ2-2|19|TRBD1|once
CATSPSPGQGASNTGELFF
TGTGCCACCAGTCCCTCTCCGGGACAGGGGGCTTCGAACACCGGGGAGCTGTTTTTT
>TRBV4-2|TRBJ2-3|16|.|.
CASSQVRGAGTDTQYF
TGTGCCAGCAGCCAAGTCCGGGGGGCGGGCACAGATACGCAGTATTTT
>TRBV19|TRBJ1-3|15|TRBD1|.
CASTSGQDGGNTIYF
TGTGCCAGTACCTCGGGACAGGATGGTGGAAACACCATATATTTT
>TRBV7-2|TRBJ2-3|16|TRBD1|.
CASSSLGQGSADTQYF
TGTGCCAGCAGCTCTCTAGGACAGGGATCGGCGGATACGCAGTATTTT
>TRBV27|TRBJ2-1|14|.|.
CASSSNRGNNEQFF
TGTGCCAGCAGTTCAAACCGGGGAAACAATGAGCAGTTCTTC
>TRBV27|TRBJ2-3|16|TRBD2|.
CASSYLAGGGTDTQYF
TGTGCCAGCAGTTATTTAGCGGGGGGGGGCACAGATACGCAGTATTTT
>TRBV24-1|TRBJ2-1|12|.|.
CATSENDGVRFF
TGTGCCACCAGTGAGAACGACGGGGTCCGGTTCTTC
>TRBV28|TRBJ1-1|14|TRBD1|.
CASKGQGQFTEAFF
TGTGCCAGCAAGGGACAGGGGCAATTCACTGAAGCTTTCTTT
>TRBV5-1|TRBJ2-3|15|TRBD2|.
CASSSAGGPGDTQYF
TGCGCCAGCAGCTCCGCGGGGGGGCCAGGAGATACGCAGTATTTT
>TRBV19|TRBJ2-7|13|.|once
CASSQSRLYEQYF
TGTGCCAGTAGTCAGAGCAGACTCTACGAGCAGTACTTC
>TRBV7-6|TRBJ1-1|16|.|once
CASSAPGVEENTEAFF
TGTGCCAGCAGCGCGCCCGGGGTGGAGGAGAACACTGAAGCTTTCTTT
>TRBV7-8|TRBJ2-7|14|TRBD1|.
CASSLGTGEYEQYF
TGTGCCAGCAGCTTGGGGACAGGGGAGTACGAGCAGTACTTC
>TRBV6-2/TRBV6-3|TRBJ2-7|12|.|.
CASSPQPYEQYF
TGTGCCAGCAGCCCACAACCATACGAGCAGTACTTC
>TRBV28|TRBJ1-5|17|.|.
CASSPETGSSSNQPQHF
TGTGCCAGCAGTCCCGAGACAGGTTCTAGTAGCAATCAGCCCCAGCATTTT
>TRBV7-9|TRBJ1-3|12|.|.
CASSLSRDTIYF
TGTGCCAGCAGCTTATCCCGGGACACCATATATTTT
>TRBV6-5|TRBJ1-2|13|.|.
CASSPGQGIGYTF
TGTGCCAGCAGCCCCGGGCAGGGGATTGGCTACACCTTC
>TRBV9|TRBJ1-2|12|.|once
CASSAPHYGYTF
TGTGCCAGCAGCGCTCCTCACTATGGCTACACCTTC
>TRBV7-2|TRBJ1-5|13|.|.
CASSLRDGQPQHF
TGTGCCAGCAGCTTACGTGACGGGCAGCCCCAGCATTTT
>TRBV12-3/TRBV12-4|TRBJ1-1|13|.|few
CASSLRVNTEAFF
TGTGCCAGCAGCCTAAGAGTGAACACTGAAGCTTTCTTT
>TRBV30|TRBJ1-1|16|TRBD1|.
CAWSRGTGGLGTEAFF
TGTGCCTGGAGCCGAGGGACAGGGGGCCTTGGCACTGAAGCTTTCTTT
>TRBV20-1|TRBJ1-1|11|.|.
CSARGTAEAFF
TGCAGTGCTAGAGGGACAGCTGAAGCTTTCTTT
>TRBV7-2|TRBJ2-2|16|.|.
CASSRQSGVNTGELFF
TGTGCCAGCAGCCGTCAGTCCGGGGTGAACACCGGGGAGCTGTTTTTT
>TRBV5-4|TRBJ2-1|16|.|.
CASSPDRGSSYNEQFF
TGTGCCAGCAGCCCAGACCGGGGAAGCTCCTACAATGAGCAGTTCTTC
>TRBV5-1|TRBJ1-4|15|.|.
CASKRWRQGGEKLFF
TGCGCCAGTAAGAGGTGGCGGCAGGGAGGTGAAAAACTGTTTTTT
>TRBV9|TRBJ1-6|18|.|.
CASSARRWPTGDNSPLHF
TGTGCCAGCAGCGCCCGTAGATGGCCGACGGGGGATAATTCACCCCTCCACTTT
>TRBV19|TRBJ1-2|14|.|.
CASSPPQDRFGYTF
TGTGCCAGTAGTCCTCCGCAAGACAGGTTTGGCTACACCTTC